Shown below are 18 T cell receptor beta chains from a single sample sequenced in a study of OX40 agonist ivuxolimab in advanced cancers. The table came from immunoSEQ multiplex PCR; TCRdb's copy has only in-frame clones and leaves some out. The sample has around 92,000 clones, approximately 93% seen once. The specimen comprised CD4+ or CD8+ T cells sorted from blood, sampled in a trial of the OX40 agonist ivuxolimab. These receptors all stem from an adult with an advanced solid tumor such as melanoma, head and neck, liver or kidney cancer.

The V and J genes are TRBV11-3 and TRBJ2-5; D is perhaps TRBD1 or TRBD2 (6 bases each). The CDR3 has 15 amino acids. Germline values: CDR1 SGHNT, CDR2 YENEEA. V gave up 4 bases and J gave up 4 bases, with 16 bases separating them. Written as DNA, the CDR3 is TGTGCCAGCAGCTGGACGAAGGGGGGAGTAGAGACCCAGTACTTC. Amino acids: CASSWTKGGVETQYF.

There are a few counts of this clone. The CDR3 nucleotides read TGTGCCTGGAGTAGGGTAAACACTGAAGCTTTCTTT. Its protein is CAWSRVNTEAFF. This sequence joins TRBV30 and TRBJ1-1; no clear D gene. The CDR3 runs to 12 residues. Looked up from germline, CDR1 is GTSNPN and CDR2 is SVGIG (reference sequence). Trimming removed 2 bases at V and 2 bases at J, with 6 bases between.

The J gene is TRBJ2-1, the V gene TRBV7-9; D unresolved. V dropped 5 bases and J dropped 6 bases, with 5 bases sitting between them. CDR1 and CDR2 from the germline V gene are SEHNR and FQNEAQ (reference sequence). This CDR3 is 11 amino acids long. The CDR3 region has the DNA TGTGCCAGCAGCCTAGGCAATGAGCAGTTCTTC. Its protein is CASSLGNEQFF.

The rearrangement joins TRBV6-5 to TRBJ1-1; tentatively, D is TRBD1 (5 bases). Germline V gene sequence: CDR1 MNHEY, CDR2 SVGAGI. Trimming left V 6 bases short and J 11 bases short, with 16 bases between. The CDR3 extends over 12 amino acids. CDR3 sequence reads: CASRKPQGRAFF. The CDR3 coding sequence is TGTGCCAGCAGAAAACCTCAGGGTCGGGCTTTCTTT.

The CDR3 DNA is TGTGCCAGCAGCTTGGCTGGGAAGGCCTACGAGCAGTACTTC. Translation gives CASSLAGKAYEQYF. The rearrangement uses TRBV5-6 and TRBJ2-7; no clear D. V gave up 0 bases and J gave up 2 bases, with 9 bases separating them. Germline values: CDR1 SGHDT, CDR2 YYEEEE. The CDR3 covers 14 residues.

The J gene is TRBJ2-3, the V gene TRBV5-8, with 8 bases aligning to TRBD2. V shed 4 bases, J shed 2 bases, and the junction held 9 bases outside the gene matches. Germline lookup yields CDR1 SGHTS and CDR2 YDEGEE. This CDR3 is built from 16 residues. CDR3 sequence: CASSPRTSGFTDTQYF. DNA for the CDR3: TGTGCCAGCAGCCCCAGAACTAGCGGTTTCACAGATACGCAGTATTTT.

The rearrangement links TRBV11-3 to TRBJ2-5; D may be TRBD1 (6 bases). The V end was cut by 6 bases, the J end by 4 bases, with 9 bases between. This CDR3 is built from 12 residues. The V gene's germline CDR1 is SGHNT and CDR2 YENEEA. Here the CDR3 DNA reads TGTGCCAGCAGAGAAGGGGGAGAGACCCAGTACTTC. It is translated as CASREGGETQYF.

The CDR3 loop is CATIQGRTEDGYTF. Here the CDR3 DNA reads TGTGCCACGATCCAGGGGAGGACGGAGGATGGCTACACCTTC. This chain joins TRBV6-6 and TRBJ1-2, with a tentative D call TRBD1 (6 bases). V lost 10 bases, J lost 6 bases, and 21 bases lay in between. Per the germline V gene, CDR1 is MNHNY and CDR2 is SVGAGI (reference sequence). This CDR3 is built from 14 residues.

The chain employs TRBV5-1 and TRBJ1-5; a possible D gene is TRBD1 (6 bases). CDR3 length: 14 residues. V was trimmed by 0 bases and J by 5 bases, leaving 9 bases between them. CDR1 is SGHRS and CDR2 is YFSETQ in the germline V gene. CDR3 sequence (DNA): TGCGCCAGCAGCTTGGGGGGGCTAGATCAGCCCCAGCATTTT. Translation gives CASSLGGLDQPQHF.

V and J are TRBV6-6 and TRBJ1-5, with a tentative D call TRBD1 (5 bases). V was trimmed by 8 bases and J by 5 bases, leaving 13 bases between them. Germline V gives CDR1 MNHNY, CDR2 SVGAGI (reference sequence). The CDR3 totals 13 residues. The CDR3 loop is CASGFLQDQPQHF. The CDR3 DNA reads TGTGCCAGCGGCTTCCTACAGGATCAGCCCCAGCATTTT.

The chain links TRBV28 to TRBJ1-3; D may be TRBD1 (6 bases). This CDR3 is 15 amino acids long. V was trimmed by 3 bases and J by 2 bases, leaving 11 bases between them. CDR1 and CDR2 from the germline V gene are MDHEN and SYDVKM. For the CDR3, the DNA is TGTGCCAGCAGTTTTGGGGGCGCGGCTGGAAACACCATATATTTT. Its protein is CASSFGGAAGNTIYF. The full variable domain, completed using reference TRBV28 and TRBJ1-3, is DVKVTQSSRYLVKRTGEKVFLECVQDMDHENMFWYRQDPGLGLRLIYFSYDVKMKEKGDIPEGYSVSREKKERFSLILESASTNQTSMYLCASSFGGAAGNTIYFGEGSWLTVV.

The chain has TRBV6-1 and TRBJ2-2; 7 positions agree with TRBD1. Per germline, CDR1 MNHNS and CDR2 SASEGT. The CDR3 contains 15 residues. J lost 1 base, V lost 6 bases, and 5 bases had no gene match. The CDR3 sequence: CASRDTGENTGELFF. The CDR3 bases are TGTGCCAGCAGGGACACAGGGGAGAACACCGGGGAGCTGTTTTTT.

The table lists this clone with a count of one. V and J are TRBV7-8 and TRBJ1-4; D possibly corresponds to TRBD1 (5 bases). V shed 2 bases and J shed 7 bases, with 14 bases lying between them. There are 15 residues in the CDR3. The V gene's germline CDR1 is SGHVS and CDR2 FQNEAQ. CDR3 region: CASSLIGVMGEKLFF. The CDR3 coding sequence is TGTGCCAGCAGCTTAATAGGGGTGATGGGTGAAAAACTGTTTTTT.

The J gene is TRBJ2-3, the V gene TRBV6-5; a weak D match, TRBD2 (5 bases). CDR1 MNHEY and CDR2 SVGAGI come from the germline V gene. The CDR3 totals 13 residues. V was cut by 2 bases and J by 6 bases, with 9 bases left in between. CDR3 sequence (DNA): TGTGCCAGCAGTTACGTCCAGCGGGATACGCAGTATTTT. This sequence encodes CASSYVQRDTQYF.

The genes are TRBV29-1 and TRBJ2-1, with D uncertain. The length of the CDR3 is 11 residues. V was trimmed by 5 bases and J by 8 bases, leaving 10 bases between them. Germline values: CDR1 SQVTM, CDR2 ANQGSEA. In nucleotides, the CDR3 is TGCAGCGTTTTGTGGAGAGATGAGCAGTTCTTC. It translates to CSVLWRDEQFF.

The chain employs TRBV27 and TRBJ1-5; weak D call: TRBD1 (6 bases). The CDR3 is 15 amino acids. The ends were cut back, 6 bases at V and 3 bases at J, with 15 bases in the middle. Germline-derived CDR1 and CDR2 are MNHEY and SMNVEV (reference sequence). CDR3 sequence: CASRPGAQVNQPQHF. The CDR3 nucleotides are TGTGCCAGCAGACCGGGGGCGCAGGTCAATCAGCCCCAGCATTTT.

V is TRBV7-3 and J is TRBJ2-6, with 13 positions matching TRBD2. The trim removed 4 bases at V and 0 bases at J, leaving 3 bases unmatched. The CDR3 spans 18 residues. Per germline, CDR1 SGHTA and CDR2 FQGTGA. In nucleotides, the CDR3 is TGTGCCAGCAGCTCCCGACTAGCGGGGGGCTCTGGGGCCAACGTCCTGACTTTC. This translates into CASSSRLAGGSGANVLTF.

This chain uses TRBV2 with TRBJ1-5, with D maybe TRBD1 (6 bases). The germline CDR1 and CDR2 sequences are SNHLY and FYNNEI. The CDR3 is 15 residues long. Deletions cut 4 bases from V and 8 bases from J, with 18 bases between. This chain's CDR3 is CASSGQGTTQEPQHF. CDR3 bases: TGTGCCAGCAGTGGCCAGGGGACGACTCAAGAGCCCCAGCATTTT.